The rows below give T cell receptor beta chains drawn from one sample of a study of spatial heterogeneity in lung cancer. TCRdb re-analysed the 5' RACE reads in MiXCR, keeping a single row per CDR3 protein. The sample lists around 92,000 distinct CDR3 sequences; more than 10% were seen once. The specimen comprised PBMCs, sampled at surgery. The receptors originated from a male donor with early-stage non-small cell lung cancer. Both conserved end residues are part of each CDR3. A D gene is named only where the DNA matches it firmly. Only some rows state a clone size, as once, few, many or a class for expanded clones.

j_call	v_call	d_call	cdr3_length	clone_size	cdr3_nt	cdr3_aa
TRBJ1-6	TRBV7-2	NA	15	many	TGTGCCAGCAGCTTAAGGGCAGGGAGGGATTCACCCCTCCACTTT	CASSLRAGRDSPLHF
TRBJ2-5	TRBV4-1	TRBD1	13	NA	TGCGCCAGCAGGCCTTCAGGGGGCGAGACCCAGTACTTC	CASRPSGGETQYF
TRBJ2-5	TRBV5-1	NA	13	NA	TGCGCCAGCAGCTACGCCGGTCAAGAGACCCAGTACTTC	CASSYAGQETQYF
TRBJ2-7	TRBV28	NA	13	many	TGTGCCAGCAGTTTGCTAGAGAACTACGAGCAGTACTTC	CASSLLENYEQYF
TRBJ2-2	TRBV7-7	NA	12	few	TGTGCTAGCAGCGAACATACCGGGGAGCTGTTTTTT	CASSEHTGELFF
TRBJ2-5	TRBV10-3	TRBD2	15	NA	TGTGCCATCAGCGATATAAGAGGGAGGGAGGAGACCCAGTACTTC	CAISDIRGREETQYF
TRBJ1-5	TRBV12-3/TRBV12-4	TRBD1	16	NA	TGTGCCAGCACCCTCGGGCCGACAGGGGTGGGTCAGCCCCAGCATTTT	CASTLGPTGVGQPQHF
TRBJ1-1	TRBV7-9	NA	12	few	TGTGCCAGCAGCTTAGAAACAGGACCGGCTTTCTTT	CASSLETGPAFF
TRBJ2-7	TRBV11-1	NA	14	few	TGTGCCAGCAGCCTCCGACAGGACACCTACGAGCAGTACTTC	CASSLRQDTYEQYF
TRBJ2-3	TRBV6-5	NA	11	NA	TGTGCCAGCAGTCGCCGAGATACGCAGTATTTT	CASSRRDTQYF
TRBJ2-2	TRBV4-1	TRBD1	16	NA	TGCGCCAGCAGCCAAGAACAGGGGGCGAGCACCGGGGAGCTGTTTTTT	CASSQEQGASTGELFF
TRBJ2-7	TRBV7-9	TRBD2	14	NA	TGTGCCAGCAGCGAACTAGCGGGAGCTGGTGAGCAGTACTTC	CASSELAGAGEQYF
TRBJ1-3	TRBV7-2	TRBD1	15	few	TGTGCCAGCAGCACTAGGGGACAGGGGTTGGACACCATATATTTT	CASSTRGQGLDTIYF
TRBJ1-1	TRBV4-2	NA	17	many	TGTGCCAGCAGCCAAGGGCCCGGGGAGGACACGAACACTGAAGCTTTCTTT	CASSQGPGEDTNTEAFF
TRBJ2-5	TRBV19	NA	13	NA	TGTGCCAGTAGTATGTACAGCCGAGAGACCCAGTACTTC	CASSMYSRETQYF
TRBJ2-5	TRBV9	NA	15	many	TGTGCCAGCAGCGTATCGGGTAGCCTTTTAGAGACCCAGTACTTC	CASSVSGSLLETQYF
TRBJ1-2	TRBV5-1	NA	13	NA	TGCGCCAGCAGCCCGGACACTAACTATGGCTACACCTTC	CASSPDTNYGYTF
TRBJ1-4	TRBV29-1	NA	14	NA	TGCAGCGTTCAGGACTGGACTGATAATGAAAAACTGTTTTTT	CSVQDWTDNEKLFF
TRBJ2-1	TRBV7-2	TRBD1	13	few	TGTGCCAGCAGCTTAGCCACAGGGGGAGAGCAGTTCTTC	CASSLATGGEQFF
TRBJ2-5	TRBV27	TRBD1	15	few	TGTGCCAGCGGATTACAGGGGGGAACGGTAAAGACCCAGTACTTC	CASGLQGGTVKTQYF
TRBJ1-5	TRBV7-2	TRBD1	14	NA	TGTGCCAGCAGCCGAGGACAGGGCAATCAGCCCCAGCATTTT	CASSRGQGNQPQHF
TRBJ1-1	TRBV21-1	NA	13	many	TGTGCCAGCAACCCACGAAGGGACACTGAAGCTTTCTTT	CASNPRRDTEAFF
TRBJ1-5	TRBV24-1	TRBD1	14	few	TGTGCCACCAGTGATCCAGGGGGCCGTCAGCCCCAGCATTTT	CATSDPGGRQPQHF
TRBJ2-7	TRBV12-3/TRBV12-4	TRBD1	17	few	TGTGCCAGCAGCAGGGACAGGGGTCTTTTTAACTCCTACGAGCAGTACTTC	CASSRDRGLFNSYEQYF
TRBJ1-5	TRBV7-9	NA	15	NA	TGTGCCAGCAGCTTAGACCAGGGAACCAACCAGCCCCAGCATTTT	CASSLDQGTNQPQHF
TRBJ1-2	TRBV10-3	NA	14	few	TGTGCCATCAGTGAGTCAGGCAGGGATTATGGCTACACCTTC	CAISESGRDYGYTF
TRBJ1-5	TRBV20-1	NA	15	many	TGCAGTGCTAGAGATCTGGGCAGGGTCAATCAGCCCCAGCATTTT	CSARDLGRVNQPQHF
TRBJ1-4	TRBV7-2	NA	14	NA	TGTGCCAGCAGCTTATCCCTCGCCGAAGAAAAACTGTTTTTT	CASSLSLAEEKLFF
TRBJ2-6	TRBV6-2/TRBV6-3	TRBD2	20	NA	TGTGCCAGCAGCCACAATCGAATGGGGAGGGCCATGCCTGGGGCCAACGTCCTGACTTTC	CASSHNRMGRAMPGANVLTF
TRBJ2-1	TRBV5-1	NA	14	NA	TGCGCCAGCAACCTGGCAGGGGCGAACGATGAGCAGTTCTTC	CASNLAGANDEQFF
TRBJ2-2	TRBV5-6	TRBD1	15	medium-sized	TGTGCCAGCAGCCCGGGACAGGGAAACACCGGGGAGCTGTTTTTT	CASSPGQGNTGELFF
TRBJ1-1	TRBV11-1	NA	15	NA	TGTGCCAGCAGCTTGAGAGAGAATGTAGACACTGAAGCTTTCTTT	CASSLRENVDTEAFF
TRBJ1-4	TRBV28	TRBD1	14	many	TGTGCCAGCAGTTCGGACAGGGGTCATGAAAAACTGTTTTTT	CASSSDRGHEKLFF
TRBJ1-3	TRBV28	NA	15	many	TGTGCCAGCAGCCTGGGGGGCCGAGCTGGAAACACCATATATTTT	CASSLGGRAGNTIYF
TRBJ2-5	TRBV6-6	NA	17	few	TGTGCCAGCAGTTACTCGCCACCCACAGGGATCCAAGAGACCCAGTACTTC	CASSYSPPTGIQETQYF
TRBJ2-1	TRBV28	TRBD1	16	few	TGTGCCAGCAGTTTACAAGGGGGCATTGGTGGAAATGAGCAGTTCTTC	CASSLQGGIGGNEQFF
TRBJ1-5	TRBV4-1	NA	15	NA	TGCGCCAGCAGAGGGGGGTGGGATAGCAATCAGCCCCAGCATTTT	CASRGGWDSNQPQHF
TRBJ2-5	TRBV10-2	NA	14	many	TGCGCCAGCAGTGAATCCCCTCAGAGAGAGACCCAGTACTTC	CASSESPQRETQYF
TRBJ2-7	TRBV12-3/TRBV12-4	NA	11	NA	TGTGCCAGCAGTTTTTCCCACGAGCAGTACTTC	CASSFSHEQYF
TRBJ2-7	TRBV5-1	TRBD1	14	NA	TGCGCCAGCAGCAGGGACAGAGGGAGCTACGAGCAGTACTTC	CASSRDRGSYEQYF
TRBJ2-2	TRBV14	TRBD2	15	NA	TGTGCCAGCGCTTTGTTTGCGGGAGCCACCGGGGAGCTGTTTTTT	CASALFAGATGELFF
TRBJ1-4	TRBV7-8	NA	14	many	TGTGCCAGCAGCTTTACGGGCGTTGGGGAAAAACTGTTTTTT	CASSFTGVGEKLFF
TRBJ2-5	TRBV2	TRBD2	15	few	TGTGCCAGCACTCCCGTTAGCGGGGGGGCGGCAACCCAGTACTTC	CASTPVSGGAATQYF
TRBJ2-3	TRBV10-3	TRBD1	13	few	TGTGCCATCAGTGGGACAGGGGACCTTACGCAGTATTTT	CAISGTGDLTQYF
TRBJ2-7	TRBV6-2/TRBV6-3	NA	14	many	TGTGCCAGCAGTTACCAAGGACAAACCTACGAGCAGTACTTC	CASSYQGQTYEQYF
TRBJ1-2	TRBV27	NA	14	NA	TGTGCCAGCAGCTTGGCTTCTAGTAGCTATGGCTACACCTTC	CASSLASSSYGYTF
TRBJ2-5	TRBV27	NA	16	few	TGTGCCAGCAGTCCCCCGGGCGCCAGAGTACAAGAGACCCAGTACTTC	CASSPPGARVQETQYF
TRBJ2-7	TRBV30	NA	14	many	TGTGCCTGGAGTGCATATCTAGGAGGATCGGGGCAGTACTTC	CAWSAYLGGSGQYF
TRBJ2-7	TRBV29-1	TRBD2	11	NA	TGCAGCGCCGGGCGGGGGTACGAGCAGTACTTC	CSAGRGYEQYF
TRBJ2-7	TRBV2	NA	14	NA	TGTGCCAGCAGTGCTCCTGATGGGGCCTACGAGCAGTACTTC	CASSAPDGAYEQYF
TRBJ2-2	TRBV29-1	TRBD1	13	many	TGCAGCGGGGGACAGGCCACTAACGGGGAGCTGTTTTTT	CSGGQATNGELFF
TRBJ2-7	TRBV7-2	NA	13	few	TGTGCCAGCAGCTTGAGGGGTAGGGACGAGCAGTACTTC	CASSLRGRDEQYF
TRBJ1-1	TRBV12-3/TRBV12-4	NA	13	few	TGTGCCAGCAGCCGAGGGGAGAACACTGAAGCTTTCTTT	CASSRGENTEAFF
TRBJ2-3	TRBV4-1	NA	18	NA	TGCGCCAGCAGCCTAGGTCGCGGACAGAGGACTAGCACAGATACGCAGTATTTT	CASSLGRGQRTSTDTQYF
TRBJ2-1	TRBV7-2	NA	15	few	TGTGCCAGCAGCTTATCGGTCGGAATCTACAATGAGCAGTTCTTC	CASSLSVGIYNEQFF